This passage covers 16 T cell receptor beta chains from one sample sequenced in a study of PD-1 blockade in mismatch repair-deficient tumors. Libraries were prepared by immunoSEQ multiplex PCR; TCRdb keeps only in-frame clonotypes and omits some of them. The sample consists of about 24,000 clones, approximately 86% of them appearing once. Specimen: peripheral blood, collected 12 weeks after starting pembrolizumab. The receptors stem from an adult with mismatch repair-deficient cancer.

The chain joins TRBV6-5 to TRBJ2-5; D gene uncertain. The CDR3 sequence is 14 residues long. CDR1 MNHEY and CDR2 SVGAGI come from the germline V gene. Trimming stripped 8 bases from V and 1 base from J, with 14 bases between. This CDR3 reads CASRKGYRQETQYF. The CDR3 region has the DNA TGTGCCAGCCGTAAGGGCTACCGCCAAGAGACCCAGTACTTC.

The rearrangement joins TRBV29-1 to TRBJ2-1; D remains ambiguous. Per germline, CDR1 SQVTM and CDR2 ANQGSEA. V shed 2 bases and J shed 0 bases, with 11 bases lying between them. The CDR3 spans 15 residues. The DNA for the CDR3 is TGCAGCGTTGAAAGAAGGCTGAGCTCCTACAATGAGCAGTTCTTC. Translation gives CSVERRLSSYNEQFF.

The chain links TRBV23-1 to TRBJ2-5, with 9 bases lining up with TRBD1. TRBV23-1 is sorted into the ORF group, with uncertain function. Trimming took 2 bases from V and 1 from J; bases not matched to a gene: 2. The CDR3 is 15 residues long. DNA for the CDR3: TGCGCCAGCAGTCAAGGGGACAGGGCCCAAGAGACCCAGTACTTC. This translates into CASSQGDRAQETQYF.

The chain couples TRBV30 to TRBJ2-2, with 8 positions matching TRBD2. Germline V gene lookup returns CDR1 GTSNPN and CDR2 SVGIG (reference sequence). The ends lost 4 bases at V and 5 bases at J; junction bases unmatched: 6. The CDR3 runs to 14 residues. CDR3 in amino acids: CAWNRGLATGELFF. The CDR3, as DNA: TGTGCCTGGAATCGAGGACTAGCTACCGGGGAGCTGTTTTTT.

V usage is TRBV29-1 and J usage is TRBJ2-1, with D perhaps matching TRBD1 (7 bases). Deletions cut 5 bases from V and 3 bases from J, with 11 bases between. Germline CDR1 SQVTM, CDR2 ANQGSEA. The CDR3 sequence is 13 residues long. DNA for the CDR3: TGCAGCGTTCCCCAGGGGGGCTACAATGAGCAGTTCTTC. Translation: CSVPQGGYNEQFF.

The chain employs TRBV4-2 and TRBJ2-3; TRBD2 matches 10 bases. Germline loops: CDR1 LGHNA, CDR2 YNFKEQ. CDR3 length: 16 amino acids. Unmatched junction bases numbered 7, after V lost 4 bases and J lost 3 bases. This CDR3 is CASSPGVGLATDTQYF. CDR3 bases: TGTGCCAGCAGCCCAGGGGTGGGACTAGCGACAGATACGCAGTATTTT.

Here the CDR3 reads CASSVRRDSGANVLTF. The CDR3 region has the DNA TGTGCCAGCAGCGTAAGGCGAGACTCTGGGGCCAACGTCCTGACTTTC. This rearrangement joins TRBV9 to TRBJ2-6; unclear D gene. V was clipped by 1 base and J by 0 bases, with 8 bases between them. CDR3 size: 16 residues. Germline V lookup: CDR1 SGDLS, CDR2 YYNGEE.

V gene TRBV6-5 combines with J gene TRBJ2-6; D remains ambiguous. Per germline, CDR1 MNHEY and CDR2 SVGAGI. The CDR3 contains 15 residues. The V and J ends lost 7 bases and 3 bases respectively, with 13 bases between them. CDR3: CASKPVVSGANVLTF. The CDR3 coding sequence is TGTGCCAGCAAGCCTGTAGTCAGTGGGGCCAACGTCCTGACTTTC.

The rearrangement joins TRBV9 to TRBJ2-7; D gene uncertain. Per germline, CDR1 SGDLS and CDR2 YYNGEE. CDR3 length equals 14 residues. V was clipped by 4 bases and J by 1 base, with 12 bases between them. The CDR3 sequence is CASSLDTASYEQYF. The CDR3, as DNA: TGTGCCAGCAGCCTTGACACCGCATCCTACGAGCAGTACTTC.

In its sample, this clone was seen once. The chain has TRBV7-2 and TRBJ2-5, with D tentatively TRBD1 (5 bases). CDR3 length: 15 residues. Germline V gene lookup returns CDR1 SGHTA and CDR2 FQGNSA. V was clipped by 5 bases and J by 3 bases, with 16 bases between them. The DNA of the CDR3 is TGTGCCAGCAGCAGCTGGGCAGGGCTGGAAGAGACCCAGTACTTC. Its protein product is CASSSWAGLEETQYF. Looking up the rest from reference TRBV7-2 and TRBJ2-5 gives the full variable domain: GAGVSQSPSNKVTEKGKDVELRCDPISGHTALYWYRQSLGQGLEFLIYFQGNSAPDKSGLPSDRFSAERTGGSVSTLTIQRTQQEDSAVYLCASSSWAGLEETQYFGPGTRLLVL.

V gene TRBV7-9 combines with J gene TRBJ2-1; D gene ambiguous. This CDR3 comprises 12 residues. CDR1 SEHNR and CDR2 FQNEAQ come from the germline V gene (reference sequence). Trimming shortened V by 2 bases and J by 4 bases, and 3 bases separated the two germline ends. CDR3 in amino acids: CASSLSYNEQFF. The CDR3 DNA follows: TGTGCCAGCAGCTTATCATACAATGAGCAGTTCTTC.

The chain has TRBV9 and TRBJ2-1; no reliable D call. The CDR3 is 11 residues long. V shed 3 bases and J shed 3 bases, with 1 base lying between them. Germline CDR1 SGDLS, CDR2 YYNGEE. The CDR3: CASSGYNEQFF. The CDR3 DNA reads TGTGCCAGCAGCGGCTACAATGAGCAGTTCTTC. The variable domain in full, completed from reference TRBV9 and TRBJ2-1, reads DSGVTQTPKHLITATGQRVTLRCSPRSGDLSVYWYQQSLDQGLQFLIQYYNGEERAKGNILERFSAQQFPDLHSELNLSSLELGDSALYFCASSGYNEQFFGPGTRLTVL.

This clone was seen a few times. The rearrangement links TRBV11-1 to TRBJ2-7; D possibly corresponds to TRBD1 (6 bases). CDR1 and CDR2 from the germline V gene are SGHAT and FQDESV (reference sequence). V lost 1 base and J 9 bases, leaving 13 bases between the germline ends. The CDR3 has 13 residues. CDR3 in DNA: TGTGCCAGCAGCTTAGGTCGGGACACAAGGCAGTACTTC. Protein sequence: CASSLGRDTRQYF.

V usage is TRBV7-3 and J usage is TRBJ2-2; D call uncertain. The CDR3 loop spans 13 amino acids. V dropped 2 bases and J dropped 4 bases, with 5 bases sitting between them. The germline V gene encodes CDR1 SGHTA and CDR2 FQGTGA. Here the CDR3 DNA reads TGTGCCAGCAGCTTAGACCCCACCGGGGAGCTGTTTTTT. It codes for CASSLDPTGELFF.

The gene calls are TRBV28 and TRBJ2-3; no reliable D call. Per germline, CDR1 MDHEN and CDR2 SYDVKM. Trimming removed 3 bases at V and 5 bases at J, with 3 bases between. The CDR3 length is 11 residues. The CDR3 region has the DNA TGTGCCAGCAGTTTTCAAGATACGCAGTATTTT. Translating it yields CASSFQDTQYF.

This chain uses TRBV11-3 with TRBJ1-2; a weak D match, TRBD1 (6 bases). Germline V CDR1 and CDR2: SGHNT, YENEEA. CDR3 length: 16 amino acids. The V end was cut by 5 bases, the J end by 7 bases, with 23 bases between. The CDR3 protein is CASSRRKLGHYAGYTF. CDR3 DNA sequence: TGTGCCAGCAGCCGTCGAAAATTGGGACACTATGCTGGCTACACCTTC.